The clone carrying this T cell receptor (beta chain) was seen repeatedly, ten times or more. Amplification yielded TCR beta CDR3 regions, with RNA transcripts as the source. Carried out on the TCR CDR3, a first-round RT-PCR used the HTBI primer set. MiXCR was run by TCRdb on the multiplex PCR reads, yielding one entry per CDR3 protein. The table includes 200,000 to 300,000 distinct CDR3 sequences, approximately 25% detected once. Among ophthalmopathy patients, the Clinical Activity Score reached at least 3, the NOSPECS grade reached at least 4, and duration remained under 3 months. The study left out patients who had uncontrolled infection, other autoimmune disease, pregnancy or lactation. PBMCs were obtained from about 10 ml fresh peripheral blood. The data derive from a study of T cells in Graves' hyperthyroidism and ophthalmopathy. Sequenced material: blood. This clonotype was sampled from a woman in her thirties or forties with Graves' ophthalmopathy.

This CDR3 is CASSLDRNSGNTIYF. Written as DNA, the CDR3 is TGTGCCAGCTCCCTGGACAGGAACTCTGGAAACACCATATATTTT. The chain combines TRBV18 with TRBJ1-3, with 7 bases aligning to TRBD1. Germline assignment: CDR1 KGHSH and CDR2 LQKENI. The V segment lost 6 bases and the J segment 0 bases; nucleotides outside the gene matches: 5. The CDR3 spans 15 residues.